This is a list of T cell receptor beta chains from one sample in a study of blood T cell repertoires in COVID-19. Clones were read by immunoSEQ multiplex PCR, and TCRdb kept only the in-frame ones, dropping some. The sample contains roughly 400,000 clones, over 75% of which appear only once. Sequencing used PBMCs or T cells enriched from blood (not recorded which). These receptors were collected from a man aged 25-45 years who had recovered from COVID-19. The CDR3 runs from the conserved cysteine through the conserved F or W. The D gene is left open where the match is weak. Some rows have no size entry. The others give once, few or many, or a class for an expanded clone.

J gene | D gene | V gene | clone size | CDR3 DNA | CDR3 protein
TRBJ1-5 | TRBD1 | TRBV28 | few | TGTGCCAGCAATGCTCTACACAGGGGAAATCAGCCCCAGCATTTT | CASNALHRGNQPQHF
TRBJ1-3 | NA | TRBV5-6 | NA | TGTGCCAGCAGCTTCAGAAACTCTGGAAACACCATATATTTT | CASSFRNSGNTIYF
TRBJ1-1 | NA | TRBV4-1 | few | TGCGCCAGCAGCCAAGATCGCGGGGAAGGAACTGAAGCTTTCTTT | CASSQDRGEGTEAFF
TRBJ2-5 | TRBD2 | TRBV19 | NA | TGTGCCAGTAGTATCCTAGCGGGAGTACAAGAGACCCAGTACTTC | CASSILAGVQETQYF
TRBJ2-5 | NA | TRBV6-5 | NA | TGTGCCAGCAGTTACTCGATTCCAACAACCCAAGAGACCCAGTACTTC | CASSYSIPTTQETQYF
TRBJ2-3 | TRBD2 | TRBV5-1 | NA | TGCGCCAGCATCGGACTAGCGGGAGCAGATACGCAGTATTTT | CASIGLAGADTQYF
TRBJ1-5 | TRBD1 | TRBV7-9 | NA | TGTGCCAGCAGCTCCCCGACAGGGGATAGCAATCAGCCCCAGCATTTT | CASSSPTGDSNQPQHF
TRBJ1-2 | NA | TRBV3-1/TRBV3-2 | NA | TGTGCCAGCAGCCAAGATGTCAGTTTAAATGGCTACACCTTC | CASSQDVSLNGYTF
TRBJ1-1 | NA | TRBV6-5 | NA | TGTGCCAGCAGTTTGCAGGGGTTGGGCCCTGAAGCTTTCTTT | CASSLQGLGPEAFF
TRBJ1-1 | NA | TRBV29-1 | few | TGCAGCGCTAATGGTGCAGGGGTCGTAACAGCTTTCTTT | CSANGAGVVTAFF
TRBJ2-7 | NA | TRBV5-1 | NA | TGCGCCAGCAGCTTGGTTCGGGGATCCTACGAGCAGTACTTC | CASSLVRGSYEQYF
TRBJ2-1 | TRBD2 | TRBV5-4 | NA | TGTGCCAGCAGCTTTAAGGCGGGAGGTCCACCAGGGGAGCAGTTCTTC | CASSFKAGGPPGEQFF
TRBJ2-1 | NA | TRBV6-1 | NA | TGTGCCAGCAGTGACGAGCGGGATGAGCAGTTCTTC | CASSDERDEQFF
TRBJ2-3 | TRBD2 | TRBV7-9 | NA | TGTGCCAGCAGCTTAGCGTATGGGCTAGCGGGAGTAACAGATACGCAGTATTTT | CASSLAYGLAGVTDTQYF
TRBJ2-3 | TRBD1 | TRBV3-1/TRBV3-2 | NA | TGTGCCAGCAGCATCGGGACAGGGGGTACAGATACGCAGTATTTT | CASSIGTGGTDTQYF
TRBJ2-1 | NA | TRBV29-1 | NA | TGCAGCGTTGAGGGACATACCTACAATGAGCAGTTCTTC | CSVEGHTYNEQFF
TRBJ1-2 | TRBD1 | TRBV27 | NA | TGTGCCAGCAGTTTCCGCGGACAGGCTCAGGGCTACACCTTC | CASSFRGQAQGYTF
TRBJ1-5 | NA | TRBV2 | NA | TGTGCCAGCAGTGAAGCGAGACAGCTATATAGCAATCAGCCCCAGCATTTT | CASSEARQLYSNQPQHF
TRBJ1-2 | NA | TRBV6-6 | NA | TGTGCCAGCAGTTCGCAGGGGTTGGGACCCTATGGCTACACCTTC | CASSSQGLGPYGYTF
TRBJ2-1 | NA | TRBV7-2 | NA | TGTGCCAGCAGCCCCGTCCCGAGCTCCTACAATGAGCAGTTCTTC | CASSPVPSSYNEQFF
TRBJ2-7 | TRBD1 | TRBV9 | NA | TGTGCCAGCAGCGAGCGCCCGGGACAGGACTTTTCCGAGCAGTACTTC | CASSERPGQDFSEQYF
TRBJ2-3 | NA | TRBV9 | few | TGTGCCAGCAGAAGTGGGGCAGGGGGGACCACAGATACGCAGTATTTT | CASRSGAGGTTDTQYF
TRBJ2-1 | NA | TRBV12-5 | few | TGTGCTAGTGGGCAGAACCCCTCCACGGAGCTGGGCAATGAGCAGTTCTTC | CASGQNPSTELGNEQFF
TRBJ2-1 | TRBD2 | TRBV11-2 | NA | TGTGCCAGCAGCTTAGTTCAGCGGGAGGGCATAGAGCAGTTCTTC | CASSLVQREGIEQFF
TRBJ1-3 | NA | TRBV7-9 | NA | TGTGCCAGCAGCTCTCACGGGGGGCCGGAAGGAAACACCATATATTTT | CASSSHGGPEGNTIYF
TRBJ1-2 | TRBD1 | TRBV27 | NA | TGTGCCAGCAGTACGACAGGGGGCTTTGGCTACACCTTC | CASSTTGGFGYTF
TRBJ2-7 | NA | TRBV5-1 | once | TGCGCCAGCAGCTTTCCCGGGGACTCTAATGCCGAGCAGTACTTC | CASSFPGDSNAEQYF
TRBJ1-1 | TRBD1 | TRBV10-1 | once | TGCGCCAGCAGTGCCGGGACAGGATTGCTGAACACTGAAGCTTTCTTT | CASSAGTGLLNTEAFF
TRBJ2-7 | TRBD1 | TRBV6-2/TRBV6-3 | NA | TGTGCCAGCAGTACGGGACAGGTCTACGAGCAGTACTTC | CASSTGQVYEQYF
TRBJ1-1 | TRBD1 | TRBV7-2 | NA | TGTGCCAGCAGCTTGGGACAGGCGAACACTGAAGCTTTCTTT | CASSLGQANTEAFF
TRBJ1-5 | TRBD1 | TRBV6-5 | few | TGTGCCAGCAGTCCCCCGGGACAGGGAAATCAGCCCCAGCATTTT | CASSPPGQGNQPQHF
TRBJ2-6 | NA | TRBV11-2 | NA | TGTGCCAGCAGCTTATTGGTCGGGAGTCGGCGTGGGGCCAACGTCCTGACTTTC | CASSLLVGSRRGANVLTF
TRBJ2-1 | TRBD2 | TRBV7-9 | NA | TGTGCCAGCAGCCCCAGCGGGACTAGCGGTTACAATGAGCAGTTCTTC | CASSPSGTSGYNEQFF
TRBJ2-1 | NA | TRBV6-5 | NA | TGTGCCAGCAGTTACTCGAGGCTAAACAATGAGCAGTTCTTC | CASSYSRLNNEQFF
TRBJ2-7 | TRBD2 | TRBV5-1 | NA | TGCGCCAGCAGCCGAGAGACTAGCGGGGATTCTCTCTACGAGCAGTACTTC | CASSRETSGDSLYEQYF
TRBJ1-1 | NA | TRBV5-1 | NA | TGCGCCAGCAGCTTGGCCGTGGCCACTGAAGCTTTCTTT | CASSLAVATEAFF
TRBJ2-7 | NA | TRBV4-2 | NA | TGTGCCAGCAGCCAAGATTCATCGGGGGGTGGGGGCCCATTCTACGAGCAGTACTTC | CASSQDSSGGGGPFYEQYF
TRBJ1-5 | TRBD1 | TRBV19 | NA | TGTGCCAGCAAGGACAGGGATCAGCCCCAGCATTTT | CASKDRDQPQHF
TRBJ1-6 | TRBD1 | TRBV2 | NA | TGTGCCAGCAGACAGGACAGGGTAGACTCACCCCTCCACTTT | CASRQDRVDSPLHF
TRBJ2-6 | NA | TRBV7-8 | NA | TGTGCCAGCAGCCCTAGGGGTTCTGGGGCCAACGTCCTGACTTTC | CASSPRGSGANVLTF
TRBJ1-5 | TRBD1 | TRBV7-2 | NA | TGTGCCAGCAGCTCCCGGGACAGGAATCAGCCCCAGCATTTT | CASSSRDRNQPQHF
TRBJ2-2 | TRBD2 | TRBV5-1 | NA | TGCGCCAGCAGCCTGAGCGTCAGCGGGAGCTATACTACGAACACCGGGGAGCTGTTTTTT | CASSLSVSGSYTTNTGELFF
TRBJ1-1 | TRBD1 | TRBV27 | NA | TGTGCCAGTCCCCGGGACAGGCATCGAACCACTGAAGCTTTCTTT | CASPRDRHRTTEAFF
TRBJ1-2 | NA | TRBV2 | NA | TGTGCCAGCAGTACCCGGGGTAACTATGGCTACACCTTC | CASSTRGNYGYTF
TRBJ1-3 | NA | TRBV28 | NA | TGTGCCAGCAGTCAGACAAGCTCTGGAAACACCATATATTTT | CASSQTSSGNTIYF
TRBJ1-6 | TRBD1 | TRBV2 | few | TGTGCCAGCAGTGAATTGGGGACAGGAGATTCACCCCTCCACTTT | CASSELGTGDSPLHF
TRBJ2-7 | TRBD2 | TRBV10-2 | NA | TGCGCCAGCTCCTTTCCCGGGACTAGCGGGAGGGGATCCTACGAGCAGTACTTC | CASSFPGTSGRGSYEQYF
TRBJ2-3 | TRBD1 | TRBV7-8 | NA | TGTGCCAGCAGCCCCAGGACAGGAGAAACGCAGTATTTT | CASSPRTGETQYF
TRBJ1-2 | NA | TRBV12-3/TRBV12-4 | NA | TGTGCCAGCAGTTTCGGTAACTATGGCTACACCTTC | CASSFGNYGYTF
TRBJ2-7 | NA | TRBV2 | NA | TGTGCCAGCAGTGAAGATCTACGGGATACACCCTACGAGCAGTACTTC | CASSEDLRDTPYEQYF
TRBJ2-5 | NA | TRBV5-1 | NA | TGCGCCAGCAGCTTGGGACAGCTTATGGGTGAGACCCAGTACTTC | CASSLGQLMGETQYF
TRBJ1-5 | NA | TRBV7-8 | NA | TGTGCCAGCAGCTTAGGTTGGTACAGGGAGAGGGAGCCCCAGCATTTT | CASSLGWYREREPQHF
TRBJ1-1 | NA | TRBV6-5 | NA | TGTGCCAGCACCTTAATACGGGGCACTGAAGCTTTCTTT | CASTLIRGTEAFF
TRBJ1-5 | NA | TRBV3-1/TRBV3-2 | few | TGTGCCAGCAGCCAAGAGGGGGCTAGCAATCAGCCCCAGCATTTT | CASSQEGASNQPQHF